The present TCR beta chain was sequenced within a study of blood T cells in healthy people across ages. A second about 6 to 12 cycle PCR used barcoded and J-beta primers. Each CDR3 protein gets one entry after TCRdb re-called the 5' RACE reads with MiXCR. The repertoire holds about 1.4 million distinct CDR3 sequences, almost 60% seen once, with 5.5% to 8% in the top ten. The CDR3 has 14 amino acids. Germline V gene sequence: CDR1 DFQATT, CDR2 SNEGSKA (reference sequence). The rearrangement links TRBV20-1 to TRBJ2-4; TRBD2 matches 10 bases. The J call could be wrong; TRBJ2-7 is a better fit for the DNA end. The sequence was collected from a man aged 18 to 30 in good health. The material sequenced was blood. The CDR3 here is CSARDTSGEYEQYF. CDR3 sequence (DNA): TGCAGTGCTAGAGACACTAGCGGGGAATACGAGCAGTACTTC.